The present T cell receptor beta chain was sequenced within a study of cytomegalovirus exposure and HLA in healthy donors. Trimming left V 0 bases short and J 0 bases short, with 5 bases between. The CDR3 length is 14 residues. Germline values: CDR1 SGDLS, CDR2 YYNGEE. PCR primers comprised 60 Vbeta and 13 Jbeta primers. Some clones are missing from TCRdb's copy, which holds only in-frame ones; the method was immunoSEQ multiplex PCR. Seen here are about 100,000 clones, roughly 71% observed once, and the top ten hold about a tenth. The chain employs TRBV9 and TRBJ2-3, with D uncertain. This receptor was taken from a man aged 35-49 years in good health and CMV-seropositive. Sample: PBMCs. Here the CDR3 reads CASSVDSSTDTQYF. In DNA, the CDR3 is TGTGCCAGCAGCGTAGACTCTAGCACAGATACGCAGTATTTT.